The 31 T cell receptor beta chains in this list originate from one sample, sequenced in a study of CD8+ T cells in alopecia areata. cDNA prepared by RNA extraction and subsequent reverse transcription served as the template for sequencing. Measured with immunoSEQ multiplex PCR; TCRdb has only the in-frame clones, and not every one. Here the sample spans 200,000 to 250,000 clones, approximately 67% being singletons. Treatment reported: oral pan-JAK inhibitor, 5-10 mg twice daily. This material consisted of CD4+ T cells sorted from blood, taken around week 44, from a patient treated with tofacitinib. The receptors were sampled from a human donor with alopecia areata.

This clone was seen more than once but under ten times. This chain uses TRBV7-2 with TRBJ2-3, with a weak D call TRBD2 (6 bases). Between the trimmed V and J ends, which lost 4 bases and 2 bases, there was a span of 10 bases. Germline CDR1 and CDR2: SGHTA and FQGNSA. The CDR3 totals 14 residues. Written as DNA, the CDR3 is TGTGCCAGCAGCTCAGTAGCGGTCACAGATACGCAGTATTTT. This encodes CASSSVAVTDTQYF. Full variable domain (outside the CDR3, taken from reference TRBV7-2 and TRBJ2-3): GAGVSQSPSNKVTEKGKDVELRCDPISGHTALYWYRQSLGQGLEFLIYFQGNSAPDKSGLPSDRFSAERTGGSVSTLTIQRTQQEDSAVYLCASSSVAVTDTQYFGPGTRLTVL.

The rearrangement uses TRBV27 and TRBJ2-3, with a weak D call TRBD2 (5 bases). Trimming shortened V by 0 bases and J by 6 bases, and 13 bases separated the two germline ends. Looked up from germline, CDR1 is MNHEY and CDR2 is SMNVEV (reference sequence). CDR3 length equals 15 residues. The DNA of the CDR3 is TGTGCCAGCAGTTTATCCCAACTAGTTACGGATACGCAGTATTTT. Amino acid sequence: CASSLSQLVTDTQYF.

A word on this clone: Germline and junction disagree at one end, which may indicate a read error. The CDR3 is CSARGGSLGPPNF. In nucleotides, the CDR3 is TGCAGCGCCCGAGGAGGATCCCTGGGTCCCCCCAACTTC. This sequence joins TRBV29-1 and TRBJ2-5, with a weak D call TRBD2 (5 bases). This CDR3 comprises 13 residues. Germline V lookup: CDR1 SQVTM, CDR2 ANQGSEA.

CDR3 DNA sequence: TGTGCCAGCAGCTTAGTTGCGACGGTAGCCAAAAACATTCAGTACTTC. Translating it yields CASSLVATVAKNIQYF. The rearrangement links TRBV7-2 to TRBJ2-4; D is unclear. V was pared by 1 base and J by 0 bases, with 10 bases between. The CDR3 length is 16 residues. Germline V lookup: CDR1 SGHTA, CDR2 FQGNSA.

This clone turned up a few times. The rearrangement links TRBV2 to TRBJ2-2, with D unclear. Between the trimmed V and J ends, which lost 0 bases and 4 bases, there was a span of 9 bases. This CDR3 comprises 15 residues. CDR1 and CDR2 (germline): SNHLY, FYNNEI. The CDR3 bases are TGTGCCAGCAGTGAAGCGCCCCCTCCCACCGGGGAGCTGTTTTTT. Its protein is CASSEAPPPTGELFF.

The CDR3 coding sequence is TGCAGCGTTAGCGGACAGGGAGGTGGCTATGGCTACACCTTC. It is translated as CSVSGQGGGYGYTF. The rearrangement links TRBV29-1 to TRBJ1-2, with 8 positions matching TRBD1. V was pared by 5 bases and J by 4 bases, with 9 bases of the junction left unmatched. CDR1 SQVTM and CDR2 ANQGSEA come from the germline V gene. This CDR3 spans 14 amino acids.

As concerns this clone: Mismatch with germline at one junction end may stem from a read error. CDR3 sequence reads: CAGRTGTLINTEAFF. In nucleotides, the CDR3 is TGTGCCGGGAGGACAGGCACCTTGATAAACACTGAAGCTTTCTTT. The rearrangement uses TRBV30 and TRBJ1-1; 7 bases agree with TRBD1. CDR1 is GTSNPN and CDR2 is SVGIG in the germline V gene (reference sequence). This CDR3 has 15 amino acids.

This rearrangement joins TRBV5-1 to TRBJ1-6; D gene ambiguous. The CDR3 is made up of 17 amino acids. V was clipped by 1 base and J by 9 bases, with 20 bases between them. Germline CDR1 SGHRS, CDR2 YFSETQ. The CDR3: CASSLPEGGGASSPLHF. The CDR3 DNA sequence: TGCGCCAGCAGCTTGCCGGAGGGAGGAGGCGCGAGTTCACCCCTCCACTTT.

The CDR3 DNA reads as TGCAGCCCCGAAGGAGCGAACACTGAAGCTTTCTTT. Its protein product is CSPEGANTEAFF. The chain employs TRBV29-1 and TRBJ1-1, with D unclear. Germline V gene data show CDR1 as SQVTM and CDR2 as ANQGSEA. This CDR3 spans 12 amino acids. Trimming removed 8 bases from V and 1 base from J, with 11 bases in between.

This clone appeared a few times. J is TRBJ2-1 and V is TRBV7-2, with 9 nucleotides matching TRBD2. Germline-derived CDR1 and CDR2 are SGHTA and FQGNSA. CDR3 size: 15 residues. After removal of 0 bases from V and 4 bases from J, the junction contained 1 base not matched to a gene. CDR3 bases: TGTGCCAGCAGCTTAGCGGGACTAGCATACAATGAGCAGTTCTTC. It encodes CASSLAGLAYNEQFF.

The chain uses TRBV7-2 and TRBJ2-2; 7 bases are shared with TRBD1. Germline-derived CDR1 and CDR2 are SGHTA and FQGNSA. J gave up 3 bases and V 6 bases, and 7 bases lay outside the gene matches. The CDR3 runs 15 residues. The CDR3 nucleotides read TGTGCCAGCAGAGGGGGCCATGTCGACACCGGGGAGCTGTTTTTT. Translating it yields CASRGGHVDTGELFF.

The CDR3 here is CASTSNGLNTEAFF. The CDR3 coding sequence is TGTGCCAGCACGAGTAACGGATTGAACACTGAAGCTTTCTTT. This sequence joins TRBV2 and TRBJ1-1; unclear D gene. V lost 7 bases and J 0 bases, leaving 12 bases between the germline ends. Germline lookup yields CDR1 SNHLY and CDR2 FYNNEI. The CDR3 is 14 residues long.

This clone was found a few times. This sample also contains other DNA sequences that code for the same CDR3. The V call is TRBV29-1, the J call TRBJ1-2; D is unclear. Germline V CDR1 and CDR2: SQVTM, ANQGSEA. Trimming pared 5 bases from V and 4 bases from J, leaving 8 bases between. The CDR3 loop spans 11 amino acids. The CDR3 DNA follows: TGCAGCGTTCCAGGTCTCTATGGCTACACCTTC. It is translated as CSVPGLYGYTF.

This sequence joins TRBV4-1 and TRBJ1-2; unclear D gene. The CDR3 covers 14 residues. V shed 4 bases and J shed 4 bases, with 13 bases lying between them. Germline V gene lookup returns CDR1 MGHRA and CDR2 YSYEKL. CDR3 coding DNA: TGCGCCAGCAGCCTTGACCCACCCGCCTATGGCTACACCTTC. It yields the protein CASSLDPPAYGYTF.

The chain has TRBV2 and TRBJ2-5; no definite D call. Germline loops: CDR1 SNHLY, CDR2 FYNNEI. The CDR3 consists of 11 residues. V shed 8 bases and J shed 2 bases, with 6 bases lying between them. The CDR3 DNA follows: TGTGCCAGCGTGGAACAAGAGACCCAGTACTTC. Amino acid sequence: CASVEQETQYF.

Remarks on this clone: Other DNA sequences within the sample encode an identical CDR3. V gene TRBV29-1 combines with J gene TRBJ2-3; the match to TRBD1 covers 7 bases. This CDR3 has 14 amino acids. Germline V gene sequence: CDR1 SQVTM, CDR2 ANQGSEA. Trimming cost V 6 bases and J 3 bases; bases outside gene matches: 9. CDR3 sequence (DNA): TGCAGCGTAGTGGTAAGGGGGCGGACAGATACGCAGTATTTT. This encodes CSVVVRGRTDTQYF.

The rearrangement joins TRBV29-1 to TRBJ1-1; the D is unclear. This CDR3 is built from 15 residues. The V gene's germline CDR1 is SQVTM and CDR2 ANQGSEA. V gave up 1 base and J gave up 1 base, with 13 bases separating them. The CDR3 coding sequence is TGCAGCGTTGAAGGGGCGACGGGAAAGAACACTGAAGCTTTCTTT. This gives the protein CSVEGATGKNTEAFF.

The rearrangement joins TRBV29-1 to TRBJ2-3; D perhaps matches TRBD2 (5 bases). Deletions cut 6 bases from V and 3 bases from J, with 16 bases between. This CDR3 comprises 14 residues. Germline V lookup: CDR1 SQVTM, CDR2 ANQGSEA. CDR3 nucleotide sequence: TGCAGCGTAGAACGGACCGGGAAAACAGATACGCAGTATTTT. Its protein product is CSVERTGKTDTQYF.

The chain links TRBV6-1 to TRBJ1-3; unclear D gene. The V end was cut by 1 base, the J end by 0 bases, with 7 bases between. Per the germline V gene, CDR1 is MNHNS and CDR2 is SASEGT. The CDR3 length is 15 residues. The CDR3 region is CASSEGSYSGNTIYF. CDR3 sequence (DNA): TGTGCCAGCAGTGAAGGCAGCTACTCTGGAAACACCATATATTTT.

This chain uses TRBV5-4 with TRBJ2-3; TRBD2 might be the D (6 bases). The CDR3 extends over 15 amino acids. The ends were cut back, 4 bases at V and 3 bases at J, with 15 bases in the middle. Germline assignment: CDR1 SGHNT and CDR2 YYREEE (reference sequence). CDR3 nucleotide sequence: TGTGCCAGCAGCCCGGACGGGGGAGGAACAGATACGCAGTATTTT. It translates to CASSPDGGGTDTQYF. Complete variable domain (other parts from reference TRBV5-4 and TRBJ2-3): ETGVTQSPTHLIKTRGQQVTLRCSSQSGHNTVSWYQQALGQGPQFIFQYYREEENGRGNFPPRFSGLQFPNYSSELNVNALELDDSALYLCASSPDGGGTDTQYFGPGTRLTVL.

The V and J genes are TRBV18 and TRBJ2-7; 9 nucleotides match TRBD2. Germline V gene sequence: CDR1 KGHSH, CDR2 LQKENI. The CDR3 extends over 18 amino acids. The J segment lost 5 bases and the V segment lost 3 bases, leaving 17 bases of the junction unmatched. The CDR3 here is CASSPRAAGGPSRDEQYF. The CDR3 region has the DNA TGTGCCAGCTCACCCCGGGCGGCGGGGGGGCCTTCTCGGGACGAGCAGTACTTC.

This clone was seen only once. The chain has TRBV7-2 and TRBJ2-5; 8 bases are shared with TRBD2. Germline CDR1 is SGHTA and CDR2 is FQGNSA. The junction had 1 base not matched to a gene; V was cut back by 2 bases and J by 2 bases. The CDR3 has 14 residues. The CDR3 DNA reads TGTGCCAGCAGCTTAACGGGGGGGCAAGAGACCCAGTACTTC. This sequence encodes CASSLTGGQETQYF.

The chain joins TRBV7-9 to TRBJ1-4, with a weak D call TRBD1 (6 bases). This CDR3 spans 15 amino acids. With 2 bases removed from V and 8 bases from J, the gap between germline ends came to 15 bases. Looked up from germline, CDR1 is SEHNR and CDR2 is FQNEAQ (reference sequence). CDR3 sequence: CASSLSSGAQEKLFF. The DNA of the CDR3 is TGTGCCAGCAGCTTATCTTCGGGGGCACAGGAAAAACTGTTTTTT.

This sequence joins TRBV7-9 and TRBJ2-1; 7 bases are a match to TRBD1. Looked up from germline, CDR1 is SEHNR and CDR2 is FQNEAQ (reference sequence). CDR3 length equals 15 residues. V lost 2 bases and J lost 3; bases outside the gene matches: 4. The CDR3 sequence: CASSLTSGGYNEQFF. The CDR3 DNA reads TGTGCCAGCAGCTTAACGTCAGGGGGCTACAATGAGCAGTTCTTC.

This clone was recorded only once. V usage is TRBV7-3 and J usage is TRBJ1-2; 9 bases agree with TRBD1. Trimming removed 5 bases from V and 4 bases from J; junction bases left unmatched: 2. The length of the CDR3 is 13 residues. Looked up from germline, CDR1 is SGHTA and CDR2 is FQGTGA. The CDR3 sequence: CASSPGQGYGYTF. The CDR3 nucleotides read TGTGCCAGCAGCCCGGGACAGGGCTATGGCTACACCTTC.

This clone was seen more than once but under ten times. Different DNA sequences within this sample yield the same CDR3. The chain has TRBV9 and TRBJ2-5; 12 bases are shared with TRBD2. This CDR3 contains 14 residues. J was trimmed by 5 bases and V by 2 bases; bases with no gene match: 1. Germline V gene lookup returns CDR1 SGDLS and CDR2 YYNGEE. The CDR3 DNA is TGTGCCAGCAGCGTCGGGACTAGCGGGGAGACCCAGTACTTC. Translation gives CASSVGTSGETQYF.

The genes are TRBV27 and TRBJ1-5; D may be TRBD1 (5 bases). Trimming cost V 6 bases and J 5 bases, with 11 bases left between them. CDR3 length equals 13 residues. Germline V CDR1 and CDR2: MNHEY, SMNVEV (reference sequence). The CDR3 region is CASSREGYQPQHF. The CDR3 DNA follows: TGTGCCAGCAGCCGAGAGGGGTATCAGCCCCAGCATTTT.

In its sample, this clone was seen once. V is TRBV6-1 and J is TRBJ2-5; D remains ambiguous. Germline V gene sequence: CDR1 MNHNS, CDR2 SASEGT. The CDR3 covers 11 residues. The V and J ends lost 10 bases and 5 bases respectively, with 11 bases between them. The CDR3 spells CATWTGETQYF. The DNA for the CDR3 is TGTGCCACTTGGACCGGGGAGACCCAGTACTTC.

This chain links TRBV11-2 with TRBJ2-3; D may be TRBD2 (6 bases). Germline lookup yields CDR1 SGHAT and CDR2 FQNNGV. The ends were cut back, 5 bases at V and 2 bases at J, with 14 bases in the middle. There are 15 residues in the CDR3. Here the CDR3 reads CASSHELASTDTQYF. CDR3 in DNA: TGTGCCAGCAGCCACGAACTAGCTTCCACAGATACGCAGTATTTT.

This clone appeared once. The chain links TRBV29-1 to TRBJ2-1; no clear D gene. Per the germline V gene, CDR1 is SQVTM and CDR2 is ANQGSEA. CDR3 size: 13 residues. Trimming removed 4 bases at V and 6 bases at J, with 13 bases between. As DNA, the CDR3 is TGCAGCGTTGCCAGGCCTTTGGGCAATGAGCAGTTCTTC. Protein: CSVARPLGNEQFF.

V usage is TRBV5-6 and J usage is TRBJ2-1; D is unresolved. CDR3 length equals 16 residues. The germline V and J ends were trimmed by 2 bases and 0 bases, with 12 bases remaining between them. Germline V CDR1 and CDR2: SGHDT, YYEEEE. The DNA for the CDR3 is TGTGCCAGCAGCTTTGACGGGCGGAGCTCCTACAATGAGCAGTTCTTC. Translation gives CASSFDGRSSYNEQFF. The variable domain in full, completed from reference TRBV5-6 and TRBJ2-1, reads DAGVTQSPTHLIKTRGQQVTLRCSPKSGHDTVSWYQQALGQGPQFIFQYYEEEERQRGNFPDRFSGHQFPNYSSELNVNALLLGDSALYLCASSFDGRSSYNEQFFGPGTRLTVL.